This is a list of T cell receptor beta chains from one sample in a study of blood T cell repertoires in COVID-19. Profiling relied on immunoSEQ multiplex PCR, and the TCRdb table lists in-frame clones only, not all of them. The sample has approximately 90,000 clones; about 88% are singletons. The sequencing sample was made of peripheral blood. The receptors originated from a man aged 55 to 69 with acute or convalescent COVID-19. Each CDR3 is given with its conserved first and last residue. Each record gives: V gene, D gene, J gene, clone size, CDR3 protein, CDR3 DNA. The D gene is left open where the match is weak. Part of the rows lack a size; the others show once, few, many or a class for expanded clones.

TRBV9	TRBD2	TRBJ2-3	NA	CASSVDSGGTDTQYF	TGTGCCAGCAGCGTAGACAGCGGGGGAACAGATACGCAGTATTTT
TRBV6-1	NA	TRBJ2-1	NA	CASSEAWQGDEQFF	TGTGCCAGCAGTGAAGCGTGGCAGGGCGATGAGCAGTTCTTC
TRBV27	TRBD2	TRBJ2-7	NA	CASSPRLAGVYEQYF	TGTGCCAGCAGTCCCCGACTAGCGGGGGTCTACGAGCAGTACTTC
TRBV5-4	NA	TRBJ2-5	once	CASSFGGSETQYF	TGTGCCAGCAGCTTCGGCGGCTCAGAGACCCAGTACTTC
TRBV7-9	TRBD1	TRBJ1-5	NA	CASSTGTGANQPQHF	TGTGCCAGCAGCACCGGGACAGGGGCCAACCAGCCCCAGCATTTT
TRBV7-2	TRBD1	TRBJ2-5	NA	CASSLVTGQGETQYF	TGTGCCAGCAGCTTAGTCACGGGACAGGGAGAGACCCAGTACTTC
TRBV29-1	NA	TRBJ1-1	NA	CSVRRGGSPEAFF	TGCAGCGTTCGGAGAGGGGGTTCTCCAGAGGCTTTCTTT
TRBV9	TRBD1	TRBJ2-5	NA	CASSSRGRQETQYF	TGTGCCAGCAGCTCCAGGGGGCGCCAAGAGACCCAGTACTTC
TRBV6-6	TRBD1	TRBJ1-5	NA	CASSYSTGTGDQPQHF	TGTGCCAGCAGTTACTCAACCGGGACAGGGGACCAGCCCCAGCATTTT
TRBV9	TRBD1	TRBJ2-7	NA	CASSIGQGQTYEQYF	TGTGCCAGCAGCATCGGACAGGGCCAAACCTACGAGCAGTACTTC
TRBV7-2	TRBD1	TRBJ1-4	NA	CASSFNRGNEKLFF	TGTGCCAGCAGCTTTAACAGGGGCAATGAAAAACTGTTTTTT
TRBV4-3	NA	TRBJ1-5	NA	CASSQEIYSNQPQHF	TGCGCCAGCAGCCAAGAAATCTATAGCAATCAGCCCCAGCATTTT
TRBV5-8	NA	TRBJ2-7	NA	CASTRQVSYEQYF	TGTGCCAGCACCCGACAGGTCTCCTACGAGCAGTACTTC
TRBV19	NA	TRBJ1-5	NA	CASIPDGGNQPQHF	TGTGCCAGTATTCCGGACGGAGGTAATCAGCCCCAGCATTTT
TRBV19	NA	TRBJ2-2	NA	CASSRAGINTGELFF	TGTGCCAGTAGTAGGGCAGGGATTAACACCGGGGAGCTGTTTTTT
TRBV7-8	NA	TRBJ2-1	NA	CASSFLPLGLGGTYNEQFF	TGTGCCAGCAGCTTCTTGCCACTAGGACTGGGTGGGACCTACAATGAGCAGTTCTTC
TRBV5-1	NA	TRBJ2-1	NA	CASSLVFSGIGNEQFF	TGCGCCAGCAGCTTGGTTTTCTCAGGGATAGGGAATGAGCAGTTCTTC
TRBV5-1	TRBD1	TRBJ1-4	NA	CASSSTGGVTNEKLFF	TGCGCCAGCAGCTCGACAGGGGGCGTAACTAATGAAAAACTGTTTTTT
TRBV30	NA	TRBJ2-2	NA	CAWSVVRQLNTGELFF	TGTGCCTGGAGTGTAGTAAGACAACTTAACACCGGGGAGCTGTTTTTT
TRBV19	TRBD2	TRBJ2-7	few	CASDPGGGTYEQYF	TGTGCCAGCGACCCCGGGGGAGGGACCTACGAGCAGTACTTC
TRBV9	TRBD1	TRBJ1-1	NA	CASSSDRAPAFF	TGTGCCAGCAGCTCTGACAGGGCGCCGGCTTTCTTT
TRBV7-6	NA	TRBJ1-5	NA	CASSFWEGGLSNQPQHF	TGTGCCAGCAGCTTCTGGGAGGGGGGTTTGAGCAATCAGCCCCAGCATTTT
TRBV3-1/TRBV3-2	NA	TRBJ1-2	NA	CASSHFLRGYTF	TGTGCCAGCAGCCATTTTCTCCGGGGCTACACCTTC
TRBV18	TRBD2	TRBJ2-7	few	CASSPQVLAGSSYEQYF	TGTGCCAGCTCACCACAAGTACTAGCGGGGAGCTCCTACGAGCAGTACTTC
TRBV13	NA	TRBJ1-1	NA	CASSLESQKMNTEAFF	TGTGCCAGCAGCTTAGAAAGCCAAAAGATGAACACTGAAGCTTTCTTT
TRBV19	NA	TRBJ1-1	NA	CASSIFDTSEAFF	TGTGCCAGTAGTATTTTCGACACCTCTGAAGCTTTCTTT
TRBV14	TRBD1	TRBJ2-1	NA	CASSQDRQGPEQFF	TGTGCCAGCAGCCAAGACCGACAGGGCCCTGAGCAGTTCTTC
TRBV6-1	NA	TRBJ1-5	NA	CASSEGGTSNQPQHF	TGTGCCAGCAGTGAGGGGGGGACAAGCAATCAGCCCCAGCATTTT
TRBV5-6	NA	TRBJ1-5	NA	CASSITGFQPQHF	TGTGCCAGCAGCATTACAGGGTTCCAGCCCCAGCATTTT
TRBV27	NA	TRBJ1-4	NA	CASSPGLGQKLFF	TGTGCCAGCAGCCCCGGTCTTGGGCAAAAACTGTTTTTT
TRBV29-1	NA	TRBJ1-1	NA	CSVGRNTEAFF	TGCAGCGTGGGGAGAAACACTGAAGCTTTCTTT
TRBV5-5	TRBD2	TRBJ2-3	NA	CASSLGLATSTDTQYF	TGTGCCAGCAGCCTGGGACTAGCAACTAGCACAGATACGCAGTATTTT